These T cell receptor beta chains were read from a single sample in a study of T cells in Graves' hyperthyroidism and ophthalmopathy. Each CDR3 protein gets one entry after TCRdb re-called the multiplex PCR reads with MiXCR. Of under 450,000 distinct CDR3 sequences listed, approximately 18% are singletons. Sequenced input: blood. These receptors came from a woman aged 30 to 39 with Graves' hyperthyroidism that later progressed to Graves' ophthalmopathy. CDR3s include the opening cysteine and the closing phenylalanine or tryptophan. D genes are given only for firm matches. Expanded clones are given a class, and other clones once, few, many or no size at all.

cdr3_aa,cdr3_nt,j_call,v_call,d_call,clone_size
CASSLGTGLYDYTF,TGTGCCAGCAGCTTAGGGACAGGGCTCTATGACTACACCTTC,TRBJ1-2,TRBV7-9,TRBD1,.
CATDKAQGNEQFF,TGTGCCACCGACAAAGCACAAGGCAATGAGCAGTTCTTC,TRBJ2-1,TRBV19,.,.
CASSPRQGLEKLFF,TGTGCCAGCAGCCCACGACAGGGGCTTGAAAAACTGTTTTTT,TRBJ1-4,TRBV7-6,TRBD1,many
CASGDREWYQETQYF,TGTGCCAGCGGGGACAGGGAATGGTACCAAGAGACCCAGTACTTC,TRBJ2-5,TRBV2,TRBD1,.
CASSMGQGAYTEAFF,TGTGCCAGTAGTATGGGGCAGGGGGCGTATACTGAAGCTTTCTTT,TRBJ1-1,TRBV19,TRBD1,many
CASRPDSNQPQHF,TGTGCCAGCAGACCGGATAGCAATCAGCCCCAGCATTTT,TRBJ1-5,TRBV16,.,many
CASSLAGIKNIQYF,TGTGCCAGCAGCTTAGCCGGAATTAAAAACATTCAGTACTTC,TRBJ2-4,TRBV7-9,.,few
CASSFSTGQETQYF,TGTGCCAGCAGCTTCTCGACAGGGCAAGAGACCCAGTACTTC,TRBJ2-5,TRBV11-1,TRBD1,.
CASSLDSSQPQHF,TGTGCCAGCAGTTTGGACAGCTCTCAGCCCCAGCATTTT,TRBJ1-5,TRBV27,.,many
CASSSQGTQYF,TGTGCCAGCAGCTCCCAGGGGACCCAGTACTTC,TRBJ2-5,TRBV7-8,.,.
CSARDRGYNEKLFF,TGCAGTGCTAGAGATCGGGGGTATAATGAAAAACTGTTTTTT,TRBJ1-4,TRBV20-1,.,.
CASSLRRTGWVNEQFF,TGTGCCAGTAGTCTTCGCCGGACAGGCTGGGTCAATGAGCAGTTCTTC,TRBJ2-1,TRBV19,TRBD1,many
CASTGTGVAAFF,TGTGCCAGTACAGGGACAGGAGTCGCGGCTTTCTTT,TRBJ1-1,TRBV19,TRBD1,many
CASSGSANTEAFF,TGTGCCAGCAGTGGGAGTGCGAACACTGAAGCTTTCTTT,TRBJ1-1,TRBV28,.,many
CASSSGGYRGSVVSPLHF,TGTGCCAGCAGCTCTGGGGGGTACCGGGGGTCGGTCGTTTCACCCCTCCACTTT,TRBJ1-6,TRBV7-9,.,few
CATSREQGLVYGYTF,TGTGCCACCAGCAGAGAACAAGGGCTTGTCTATGGCTACACCTTC,TRBJ1-2,TRBV15,.,few
CASSVAGYPQETQYF,TGTGCCAGCAGCGTAGCTGGCTACCCCCAAGAGACCCAGTACTTC,TRBJ2-5,TRBV9,.,few
CATYPYEQYF,TGTGCCACCTACCCATACGAGCAGTACTTC,TRBJ2-7,TRBV6-1,.,.
CSAARLQGCEQYF,TGCAGTGCCGCACGTCTACAGGGCTGCGAGCAGTACTTC,TRBJ2-7,TRBV20-1,.,.
CASSDNPFTDTQYF,TGTGCCAGCAGCGATAATCCTTTCACAGATACGCAGTATTTT,TRBJ2-3,TRBV28,.,many
CSARDLSGVGYEQYF,TGCAGTGCTAGAGATCTGTCGGGGGTTGGCTACGAGCAGTACTTC,TRBJ2-7,TRBV20-1,.,few
CASSRGHQNYGYTF,TGTGCCAGCAGTAGAGGACACCAAAACTATGGCTACACCTTC,TRBJ1-2,TRBV12-3/TRBV12-4,.,many
CSAGSGDTQYF,TGCAGCGCAGGCTCCGGGGATACGCAGTATTTT,TRBJ2-3,TRBV29-1,.,.
CASSQVSGAGELFF,TGCGCCAGCAGCCAAGTCTCGGGTGCCGGGGAGCTGTTTTTT,TRBJ2-2,TRBV4-1,.,.
CASKLGTGRAGQYF,TGTGCCAGCAAATTGGGAACGGGAAGGGCCGGGCAGTACTTC,TRBJ2-7,TRBV6-1,.,many
CASSQTYFGGYTF,TGTGCCAGCAGTCAGACCTACTTCGGGGGCTACACCTTC,TRBJ1-2,TRBV6-1,.,many
CASSLGQHSYEQYF,TGTGCCAGCAGCTTAGGACAGCACTCCTACGAGCAGTACTTC,TRBJ2-7,TRBV7-2,.,many
CASSQPVEAVHRKTF,TGTGCCAGCTCACAACCCGTAGAGGCCGTCCACAGGAAAACCTTC,TRBJ1-2,TRBV18,.,many
CASSQVNIWLEGYTF,TGCGCCAGCAGCCAAGTGAACATTTGGCTGGAAGGCTACACCTTC,TRBJ1-2,TRBV4-1,.,many
CASSLTANRMTGSSSYEQYF,TGTGCCAGTAGTTTGACGGCTAACAGGATGACAGGGAGCAGCTCCTACGAGCAGTACTTC,TRBJ2-7,TRBV19,TRBD1,many
CASSLTSGSNYEQYF,TGTGCCAGCAGTTTGACTAGCGGGAGCAACTACGAGCAGTACTTC,TRBJ2-7,TRBV28,TRBD2,many
CASSYIQSTDTQYF,TGTGCCAGCAGTTATATACAAAGCACAGATACGCAGTATTTT,TRBJ2-3,TRBV6-1,.,many
CASSYRDSGRVEQYF,TGCGCCAGCAGCTACCGGGACAGCGGGAGGGTCGAGCAGTACTTC,TRBJ2-7,TRBV5-1,TRBD2,many
CASSLGTGIRGYTF,TGCGCCAGCAGCTTGGGAACAGGGATTAGGGGCTACACCTTC,TRBJ1-2,TRBV5-1,.,.
CASSPRGGGDNEQFF,TGTGCCAGCAGCCCCAGGGGGGGGGGAGACAATGAGCAGTTCTTC,TRBJ2-1,TRBV11-2,.,.
CATTTGWKNSGNTIYF,TGTGCCACCACCACGGGGTGGAAGAACTCTGGAAACACCATATATTTT,TRBJ1-3,TRBV4-2,.,few
CASGLGVNTEAFF,TGTGCTAGTGGTTTGGGAGTGAACACTGAAGCTTTCTTT,TRBJ1-1,TRBV12-5,.,many
CSARNPWSSKPQHF,TGCAGTGCGAGAAACCCATGGTCCAGCAAGCCCCAGCATTTT,TRBJ1-5,TRBV20-1,.,.
CASSIGGGEQYF,TGTGCCAGTAGTATTGGGGGCGGCGAGCAGTACTTC,TRBJ2-7,TRBV19,.,.
CASSLADRAQSRGYTF,TGTGCCAGCAGCTTGGCAGACAGGGCGCAGAGCAGGGGCTACACCTTC,TRBJ1-2,TRBV5-5,TRBD1,few
CASSRGFGRTSYEQYF,TGTGCCAGCAGCCGGGGGTTTGGGAGGACGAGCTACGAGCAGTACTTC,TRBJ2-7,TRBV7-2,.,many
CASSLVDRVHEQYF,TGTGCCAGCAGTTTAGTGGACAGGGTCCACGAGCAGTACTTC,TRBJ2-7,TRBV28,TRBD1,few
CASSSSRGQKNSPLHF,TGTGCCAGCAGTTCCTCCCGGGGACAGAAAAATTCACCCCTCCACTTT,TRBJ1-6,TRBV27,TRBD1,many
CASSQDPLGIDEQYF,TGCGCCAGCAGCCAAGACCCTCTGGGTATAGACGAGCAGTACTTC,TRBJ2-7,TRBV4-1,.,.
CASDGGRDRGADTQYF,TGCGCCAGCGATGGGGGCCGAGACAGAGGGGCAGATACGCAGTATTTT,TRBJ2-3,TRBV10-2,.,many
CASSLYRINTEAFF,TGTGCCAGCAGCCTCTACAGGATTAACACTGAAGCTTTCTTT,TRBJ1-1,TRBV2,.,many
CSVVGPGYGYTF,TGCAGCGTCGTTGGTCCTGGCTATGGCTACACCTTC,TRBJ1-2,TRBV29-1,.,few
CASSVGTGGGYEQFF,TGTGCCAGCAGTGTCGGGACAGGGGGTGGCTATGAGCAGTTCTTC,TRBJ2-1,TRBV27,TRBD1,few
CASSPGGDSEQFF,TGTGCCAGCTCACCGGGGGGAGATAGTGAGCAGTTCTTC,TRBJ2-1,TRBV18,.,many
CSAPWGGTSGTGTQYF,TGCAGTGCCCCCTGGGGCGGGACTAGCGGGACGGGAACCCAGTACTTC,TRBJ2-5,TRBV20-1,TRBD2,few
CASSLGYVQGEGYGSPLHF,TGTGCCAGCAGCTTAGGATATGTACAGGGAGAAGGTTATGGTTCACCCCTCCACTTT,TRBJ1-6,TRBV11-2,.,many
CASSLIRGGQDTQYF,TGTGCCAGCAGCTTAATCCGGGGGGGCCAAGATACGCAGTATTTT,TRBJ2-3,TRBV7-8,TRBD2,many
CASSPFPAGTGELFF,TGTGCCAGCAGCCCTTTCCCGGCCGGGACCGGGGAGCTGTTTTTT,TRBJ2-2,TRBV11-3,.,many
CSARDAPGQGADTQYF,TGCAGTGCTAGAGACGCACCGGGACAGGGGGCAGATACGCAGTATTTT,TRBJ2-3,TRBV20-1,TRBD1,few
CASSESAGLTYEQYF,TGTGCCAGCAGTGAGTCAGCGGGGTTAACCTACGAGCAGTACTTC,TRBJ2-7,TRBV2,TRBD2,.
CASSEAGFYINEQFF,TGTGCCAGCAGTGAGGCAGGGTTTTACATCAATGAGCAGTTCTTC,TRBJ2-1,TRBV6-1,.,many
CASSADRPEQPQHF,TGTGCCAGCAGTGCTGACAGGCCCGAACAGCCCCAGCATTTT,TRBJ1-5,TRBV6-2/TRBV6-3,.,many